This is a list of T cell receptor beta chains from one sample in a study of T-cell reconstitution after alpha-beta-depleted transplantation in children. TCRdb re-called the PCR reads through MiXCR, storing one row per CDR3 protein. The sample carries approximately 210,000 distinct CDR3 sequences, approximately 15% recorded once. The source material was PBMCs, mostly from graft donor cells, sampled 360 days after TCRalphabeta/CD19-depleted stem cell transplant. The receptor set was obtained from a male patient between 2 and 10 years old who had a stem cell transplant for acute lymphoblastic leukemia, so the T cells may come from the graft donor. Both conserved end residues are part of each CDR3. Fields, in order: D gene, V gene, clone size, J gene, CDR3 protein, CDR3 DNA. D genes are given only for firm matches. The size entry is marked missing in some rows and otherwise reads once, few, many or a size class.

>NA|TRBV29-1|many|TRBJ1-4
CSGRGPNEKLFF
TGCAGCGGCCGGGGGCCTAATGAAAAACTGTTTTTT
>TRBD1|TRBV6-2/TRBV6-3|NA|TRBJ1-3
CASSYQQGAGNTIYF
TGTGCCAGCAGTTACCAACAGGGGGCTGGAAACACCATATATTTT
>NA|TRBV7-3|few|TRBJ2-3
CASSSSGANQHTQYF
TGTGCCAGCAGCTCCTCAGGGGCGAACCAACATACGCAGTATTTT
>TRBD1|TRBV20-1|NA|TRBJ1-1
CSASDRGNEAFF
TGCAGTGCTAGTGACAGGGGGAATGAAGCTTTCTTT
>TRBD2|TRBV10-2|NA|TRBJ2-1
CASRDTSGGQQFF
TGCGCCAGCAGAGACACTAGCGGGGGTCAGCAGTTCTTC
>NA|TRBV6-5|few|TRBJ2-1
CASSLASSSYNEQFF
TGTGCCAGCAGCTTAGCCTCGAGCTCCTACAATGAGCAGTTCTTC
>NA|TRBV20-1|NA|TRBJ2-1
CSARVRTTHFEQFF
TGCAGTGCTAGAGTTAGGACTACCCACTTTGAGCAGTTCTTC
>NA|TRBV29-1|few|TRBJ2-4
CSVDTGTGRNIQYF
TGCAGCGTTGATACGGGGACGGGAAGAAACATTCAGTACTTC
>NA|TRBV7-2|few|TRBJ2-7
CASSLDNTGYEQYF
TGTGCCAGCAGCTTAGACAACACCGGGTACGAGCAGTACTTC
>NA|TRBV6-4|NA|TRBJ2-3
CASSIGPQGLTDTQYF
TGTGCCAGCAGTATCGGGCCGCAGGGTCTCACAGATACGCAGTATTTT
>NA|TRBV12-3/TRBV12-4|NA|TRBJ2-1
CASSFGPSEAF
TGTGCCAGCAGTTTCGGCCCCTCGGAGGCCTTC
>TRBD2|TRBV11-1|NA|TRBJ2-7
CASSPLAGDHYEQYF
TGTGCCAGCAGCCCTCTAGCGGGGGACCACTACGAGCAGTACTTC
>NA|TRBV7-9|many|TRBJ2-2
CASSLAPGPGELFF
TGTGCCAGCAGCTTAGCGCCAGGGCCCGGGGAGCTGTTTTTT
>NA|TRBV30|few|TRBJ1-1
CAWSLILNTEAFF
TGTGCCTGGAGTCTCATTCTGAACACTGAAGCTTTCTTT
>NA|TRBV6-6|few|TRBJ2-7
CASSNPTPSEQYF
TGTGCCAGCAGTAACCCCACCCCCTCCGAGCAGTACTTC
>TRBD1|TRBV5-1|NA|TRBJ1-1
CASSLIGRGRNEAFF
TGCGCCAGCAGCTTGATCGGCAGGGGGCGAAATGAAGCTTTCTTT
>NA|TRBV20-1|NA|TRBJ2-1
CSASYGGGISYNEQFF
TGCAGTGCTAGTTATGGGGGGGGCATCTCCTACAATGAGCAGTTCTTC
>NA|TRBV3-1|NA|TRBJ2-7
CASSRQGSSYEQYF
TGTGCCAGCAGCCGTCAGGGGAGCTCCTACGAGCAGTACTTC
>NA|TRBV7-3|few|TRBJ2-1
CASSMGLGGYNEQFF
TGTGCCAGCAGCATGGGGCTAGGTGGGTACAATGAGCAGTTCTTC
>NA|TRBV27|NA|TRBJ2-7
CASSLRQARGQQYF
TGTGCCAGCAGTTTACGACAGGCGAGAGGGCAGCAGTACTTC